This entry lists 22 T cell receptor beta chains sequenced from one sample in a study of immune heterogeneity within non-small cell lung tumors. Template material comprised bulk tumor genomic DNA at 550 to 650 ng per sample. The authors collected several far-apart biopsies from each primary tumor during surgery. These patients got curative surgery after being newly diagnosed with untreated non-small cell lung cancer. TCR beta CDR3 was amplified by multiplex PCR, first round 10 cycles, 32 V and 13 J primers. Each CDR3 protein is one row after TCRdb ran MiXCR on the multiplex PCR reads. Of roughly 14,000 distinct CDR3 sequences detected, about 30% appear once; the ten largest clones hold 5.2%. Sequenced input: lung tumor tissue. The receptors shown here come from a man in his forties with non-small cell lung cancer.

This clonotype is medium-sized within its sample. CDR3 region: CASSRVGTSDSEEQYF. CDR3 DNA: TGCGCCAGCAGCCGTGTTGGGACTAGCGATTCGGAAGAGCAGTACTTC. This chain joins TRBV5-1 and TRBJ2-7, with TRBD2 matching over 10 bases. Germline V gene lookup returns CDR1 SGHRS and CDR2 YFSETQ. With 4 bases clipped from V and 7 bases from J, the junction kept 14 bases outside the gene matches. CDR3 length: 16 amino acids.

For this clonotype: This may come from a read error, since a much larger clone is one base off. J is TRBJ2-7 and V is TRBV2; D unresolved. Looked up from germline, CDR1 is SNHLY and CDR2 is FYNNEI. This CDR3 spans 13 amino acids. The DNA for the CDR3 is TGTGCCAGCAGTGACGGAAGCTCCTACGAGGAGTACTTC. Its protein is CASSDGSSYEEYF.

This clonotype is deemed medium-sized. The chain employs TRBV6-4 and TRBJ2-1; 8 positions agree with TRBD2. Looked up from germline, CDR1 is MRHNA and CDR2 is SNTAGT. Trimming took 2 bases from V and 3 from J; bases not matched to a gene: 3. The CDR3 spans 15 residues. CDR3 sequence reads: CASSDDSGDYNEQFF. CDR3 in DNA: TGTGCCAGCAGTGACGATAGCGGGGACTACAATGAGCAGTTCTTC.

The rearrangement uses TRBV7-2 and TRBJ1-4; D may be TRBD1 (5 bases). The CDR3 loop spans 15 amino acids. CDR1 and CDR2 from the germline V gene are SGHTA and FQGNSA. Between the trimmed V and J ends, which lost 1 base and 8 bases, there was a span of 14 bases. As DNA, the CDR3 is TGTGCCAGCAGCTTAGGGGGCGGAGGCGGCGAAAAACTGTTTTTT. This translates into CASSLGGGGGEKLFF.

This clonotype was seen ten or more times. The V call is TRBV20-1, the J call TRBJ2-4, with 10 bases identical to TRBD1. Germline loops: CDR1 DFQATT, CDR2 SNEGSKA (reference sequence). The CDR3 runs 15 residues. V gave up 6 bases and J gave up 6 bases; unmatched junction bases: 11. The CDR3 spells CSALRGTGERNIQYF. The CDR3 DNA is TGCAGTGCCCTTCGAGGGACAGGGGAGAGAAACATTCAGTACTTC.

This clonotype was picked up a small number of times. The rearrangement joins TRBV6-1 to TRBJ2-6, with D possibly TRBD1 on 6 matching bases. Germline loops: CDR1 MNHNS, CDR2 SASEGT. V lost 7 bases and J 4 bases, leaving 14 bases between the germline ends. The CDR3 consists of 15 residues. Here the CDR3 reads CASISQGTGANVLTF. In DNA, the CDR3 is TGTGCCAGCATTTCTCAGGGGACGGGGGCCAACGTCCTGACTTTC.

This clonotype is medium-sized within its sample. CDR3 amino acids: CAISESAGSYEQYF. DNA of the CDR3: TGTGCCATCAGTGAGTCGGCGGGATCCTACGAGCAGTACTTC. This rearrangement joins TRBV10-3 to TRBJ2-7; D may be TRBD2 (6 bases). Deletions cut 0 bases from V and 1 base from J, with 7 bases between. CDR1 and CDR2 (germline): ENHRY, SYGVKD. The length of the CDR3 is 14 residues.

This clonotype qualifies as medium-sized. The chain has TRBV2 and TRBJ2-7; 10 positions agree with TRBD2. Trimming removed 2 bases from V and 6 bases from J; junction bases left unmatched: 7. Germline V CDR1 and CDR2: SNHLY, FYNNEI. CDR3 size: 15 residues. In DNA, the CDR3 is TGTGCCAGCAGTGAATATATAGCGGGAGGACGCGAGCAGTACTTC. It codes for CASSEYIAGGREQYF.

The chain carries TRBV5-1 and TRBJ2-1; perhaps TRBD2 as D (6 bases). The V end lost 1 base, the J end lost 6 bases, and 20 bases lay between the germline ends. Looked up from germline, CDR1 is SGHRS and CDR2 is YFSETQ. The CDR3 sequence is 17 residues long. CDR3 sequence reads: CASSLMAAGGVVNEQFF. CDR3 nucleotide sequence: TGCGCCAGCAGCTTGATGGCAGCGGGCGGCGTTGTCAATGAGCAGTTCTTC.

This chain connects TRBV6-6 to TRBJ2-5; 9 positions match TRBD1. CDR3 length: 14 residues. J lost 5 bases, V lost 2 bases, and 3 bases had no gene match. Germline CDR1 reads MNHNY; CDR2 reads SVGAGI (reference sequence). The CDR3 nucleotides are TGTGCCAGCAGTTACACAGGGGGCGGTGAGACCCAGTACTTC. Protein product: CASSYTGGGETQYF.

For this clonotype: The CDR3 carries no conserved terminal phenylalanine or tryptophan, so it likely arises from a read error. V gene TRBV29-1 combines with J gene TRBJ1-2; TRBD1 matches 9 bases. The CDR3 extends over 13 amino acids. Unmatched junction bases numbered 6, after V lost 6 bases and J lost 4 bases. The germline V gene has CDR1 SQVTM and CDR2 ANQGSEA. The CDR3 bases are TGCAGCGTCCCGGGACAGGGAGCCTATGGCTACACCTTA. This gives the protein CSVPGQGAYGYTL.

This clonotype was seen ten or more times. CDR3 DNA sequence: TGTGCCAGTAGTATAGTTGGCGGGAGCTCCTACAATGAGCAGTTCTTC. Protein sequence: CASSIVGGSSYNEQFF. The rearrangement uses TRBV19 and TRBJ2-1, with 7 bases fitting TRBD2. The germline gives CDR1 LNHDA, CDR2 SQIVND (reference sequence). After removal of 1 base from V and 0 bases from J, the junction contained 3 bases not matched to a gene. The CDR3 sequence is 16 residues long.

The CDR3 DNA is TGTGCCAGCTGTTCCGGGGGGCCCCAGCATTTT. Translation: CASCSGGPQHF. The V and J genes are TRBV12-3 or TRBV12-4 and TRBJ1-5; D possibly corresponds to TRBD1 (5 bases). Trimming removed 8 bases from V and 9 bases from J, with 11 bases in between. The CDR3 has 11 amino acids.

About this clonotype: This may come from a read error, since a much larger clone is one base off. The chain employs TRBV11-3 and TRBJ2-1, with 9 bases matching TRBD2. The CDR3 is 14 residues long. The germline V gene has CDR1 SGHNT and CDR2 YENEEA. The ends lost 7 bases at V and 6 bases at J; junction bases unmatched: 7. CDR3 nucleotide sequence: TGTGCCAGCACCCCTAATAGCGGGGGCAATGAGCAGTTCTTC. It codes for CASTPNSGGNEQFF.

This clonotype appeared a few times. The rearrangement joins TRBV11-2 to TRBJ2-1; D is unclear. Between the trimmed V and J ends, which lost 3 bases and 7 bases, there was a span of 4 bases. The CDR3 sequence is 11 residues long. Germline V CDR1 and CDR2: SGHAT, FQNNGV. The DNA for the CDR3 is TGTGCCAGCAGCTTGCTGAATGAGCAGTTCTTC. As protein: CASSLLNEQFF. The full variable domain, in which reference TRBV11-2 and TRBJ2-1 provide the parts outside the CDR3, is EAGVAQSPRYKIIEKRQSVAFWCNPISGHATLYWYQQILGQGPKLLIQFQNNGVVDDSQLPKDRFSAERLKGVDSTLKIQPAKLEDSAVYLCASSLLNEQFFGPGTRLTVL.

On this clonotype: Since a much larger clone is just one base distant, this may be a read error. The CDR3 sequence: CSASMSDRGYDVQYF. CDR3 coding DNA: TGCAGTGCTAGTATGAGTGACAGGGGCTACGACGTGCAGTACTTC. V gene TRBV20-1 combines with J gene TRBJ2-7, with 8 bases matching TRBD1. The CDR3 runs to 15 residues. V lost 3 bases, J lost 9 bases, and 16 bases stayed unmatched. Germline V gene sequence: CDR1 DFQATT, CDR2 SNEGSKA (reference sequence).

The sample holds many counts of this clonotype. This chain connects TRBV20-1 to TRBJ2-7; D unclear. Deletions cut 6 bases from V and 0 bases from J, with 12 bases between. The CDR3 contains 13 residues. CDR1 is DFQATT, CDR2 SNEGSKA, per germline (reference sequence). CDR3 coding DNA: TGCAGTGCCCAACGCCCGAGCTCCTACGAGCAGTACTTC. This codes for CSAQRPSSYEQYF.

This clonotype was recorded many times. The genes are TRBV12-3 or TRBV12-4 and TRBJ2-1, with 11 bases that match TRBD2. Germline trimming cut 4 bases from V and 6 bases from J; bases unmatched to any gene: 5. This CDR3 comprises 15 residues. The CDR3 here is CASSSLAGEGNEQFF. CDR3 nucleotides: TGTGCCAGCAGTTCACTAGCGGGAGAGGGCAATGAGCAGTTCTTC.

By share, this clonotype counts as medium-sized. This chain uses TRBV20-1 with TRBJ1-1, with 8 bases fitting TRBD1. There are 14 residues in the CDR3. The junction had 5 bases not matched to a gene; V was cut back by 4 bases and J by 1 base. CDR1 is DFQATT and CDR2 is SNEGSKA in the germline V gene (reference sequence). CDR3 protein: CSATRTGRNTEAFF. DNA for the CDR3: TGCAGTGCTACAAGGACAGGGAGGAACACTGAAGCTTTCTTT.

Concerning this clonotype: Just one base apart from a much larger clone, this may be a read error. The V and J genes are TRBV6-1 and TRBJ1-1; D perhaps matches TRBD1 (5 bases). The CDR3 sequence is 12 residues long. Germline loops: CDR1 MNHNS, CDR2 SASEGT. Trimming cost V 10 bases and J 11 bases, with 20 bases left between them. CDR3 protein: CATWSGSFRAFF. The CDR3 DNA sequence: TGTGCCACATGGTCAGGGAGTTTTAGGGCTTTCTTT.

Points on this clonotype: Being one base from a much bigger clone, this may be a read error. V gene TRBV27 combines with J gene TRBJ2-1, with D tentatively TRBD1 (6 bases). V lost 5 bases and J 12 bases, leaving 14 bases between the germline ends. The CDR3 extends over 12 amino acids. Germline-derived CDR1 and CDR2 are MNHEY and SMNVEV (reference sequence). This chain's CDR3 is CASSLQGLVQFF. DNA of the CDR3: TGTGCCAGCAGTCTACAGGGTTTAGTGCAGTTCTTC.

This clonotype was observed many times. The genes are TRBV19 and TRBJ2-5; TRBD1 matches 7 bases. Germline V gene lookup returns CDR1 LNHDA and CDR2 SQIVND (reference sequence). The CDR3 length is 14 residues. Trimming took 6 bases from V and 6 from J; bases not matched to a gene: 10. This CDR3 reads CASRADRASKTQYF. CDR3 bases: TGTGCCAGTAGGGCTGACAGGGCTTCTAAGACCCAGTACTTC.